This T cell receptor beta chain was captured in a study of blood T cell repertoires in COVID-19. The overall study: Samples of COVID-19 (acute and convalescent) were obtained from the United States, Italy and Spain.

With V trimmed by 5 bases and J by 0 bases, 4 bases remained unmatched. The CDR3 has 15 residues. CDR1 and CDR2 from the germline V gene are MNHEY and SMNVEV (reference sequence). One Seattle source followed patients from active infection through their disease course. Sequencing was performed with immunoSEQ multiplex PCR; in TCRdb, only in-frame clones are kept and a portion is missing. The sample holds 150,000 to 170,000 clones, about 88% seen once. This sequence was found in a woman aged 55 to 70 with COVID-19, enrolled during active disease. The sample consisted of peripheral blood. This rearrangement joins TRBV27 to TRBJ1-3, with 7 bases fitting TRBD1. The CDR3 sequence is CASSRGTASGNTIYF. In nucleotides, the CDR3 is TGTGCCAGCAGTAGGGGGACAGCCTCTGGAAACACCATATATTTT.